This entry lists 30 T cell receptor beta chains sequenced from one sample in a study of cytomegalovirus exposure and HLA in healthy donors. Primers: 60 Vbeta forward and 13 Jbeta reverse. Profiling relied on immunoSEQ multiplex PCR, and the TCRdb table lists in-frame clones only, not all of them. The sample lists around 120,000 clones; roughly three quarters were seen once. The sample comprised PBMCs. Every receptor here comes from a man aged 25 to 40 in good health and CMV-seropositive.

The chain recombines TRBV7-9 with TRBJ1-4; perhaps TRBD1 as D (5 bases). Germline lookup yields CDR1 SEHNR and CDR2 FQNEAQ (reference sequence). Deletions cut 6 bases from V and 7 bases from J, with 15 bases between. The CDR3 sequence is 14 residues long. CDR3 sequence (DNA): TGTGCCAGCAGGGGGTCAGGGCAGGGTGAAAAACTGTTTTTT. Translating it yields CASRGSGQGEKLFF.

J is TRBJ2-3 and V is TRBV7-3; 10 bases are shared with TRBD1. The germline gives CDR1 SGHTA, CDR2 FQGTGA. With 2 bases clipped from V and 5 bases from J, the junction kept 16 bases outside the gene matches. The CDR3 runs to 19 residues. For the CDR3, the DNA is TGTGCCAGCAGCTTAGGATTCGGTCGAGTAGGACAGGGGGGAGATACGCAGTATTTT. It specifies CASSLGFGRVGQGGDTQYF.

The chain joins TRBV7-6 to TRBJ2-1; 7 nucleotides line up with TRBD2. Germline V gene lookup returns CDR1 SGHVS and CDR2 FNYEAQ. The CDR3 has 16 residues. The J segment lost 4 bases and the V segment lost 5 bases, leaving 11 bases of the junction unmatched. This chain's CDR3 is CASSPSTGTTYNEQFF. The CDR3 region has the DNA TGTGCCAGCAGCCCTAGTACCGGGACTACTTACAATGAGCAGTTCTTC.

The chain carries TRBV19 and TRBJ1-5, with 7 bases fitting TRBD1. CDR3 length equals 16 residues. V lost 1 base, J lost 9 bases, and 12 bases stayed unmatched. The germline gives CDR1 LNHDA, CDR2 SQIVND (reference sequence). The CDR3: CASSIGAGGAPWPQHF. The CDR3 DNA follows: TGTGCCAGTAGTATAGGGGCAGGGGGTGCCCCGTGGCCCCAGCATTTT.

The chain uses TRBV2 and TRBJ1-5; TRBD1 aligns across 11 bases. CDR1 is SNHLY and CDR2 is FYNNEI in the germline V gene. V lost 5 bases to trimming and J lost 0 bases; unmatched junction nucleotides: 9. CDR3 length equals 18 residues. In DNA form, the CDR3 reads TGTGCCAGCAGTAACCACCGGGACAGGGGGTTTAGCAATCAGCCCCAGCATTTT. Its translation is CASSNHRDRGFSNQPQHF.

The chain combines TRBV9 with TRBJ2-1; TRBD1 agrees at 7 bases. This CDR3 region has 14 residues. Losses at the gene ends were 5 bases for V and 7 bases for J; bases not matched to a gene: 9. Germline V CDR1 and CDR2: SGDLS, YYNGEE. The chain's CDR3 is CASSPRDRRNEQFF. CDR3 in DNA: TGTGCCAGCAGTCCCCGGGACAGACGAAATGAGCAGTTCTTC.

CDR3 DNA: TGTGCCAGCAGCTTTCTCGGGGGAACCTACAATGAGCAGTTCTTC. Translating gives CASSFLGGTYNEQFF. V and J are TRBV11-3 and TRBJ2-1, with D possibly matching TRBD2 (6 bases). Trimming took 3 bases from V and 2 from J, leaving 11 bases between them. The CDR3 runs to 15 residues. The germline CDR1 and CDR2 sequences are SGHNT and YENEEA.

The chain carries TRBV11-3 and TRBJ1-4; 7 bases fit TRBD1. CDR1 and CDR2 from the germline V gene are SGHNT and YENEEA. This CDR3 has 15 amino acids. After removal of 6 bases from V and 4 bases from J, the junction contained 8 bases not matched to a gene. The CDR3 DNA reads TGTGCCAGCAGTCCGGGACAGCTTAATAATGAAAAACTGTTTTTT. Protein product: CASSPGQLNNEKLFF.

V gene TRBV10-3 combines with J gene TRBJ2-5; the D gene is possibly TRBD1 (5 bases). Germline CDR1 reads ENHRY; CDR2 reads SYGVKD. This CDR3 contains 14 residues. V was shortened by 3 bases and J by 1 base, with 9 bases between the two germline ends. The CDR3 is CAISDARAQETQYF. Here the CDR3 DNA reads TGTGCCATCAGTGACGCCAGGGCCCAAGAGACCCAGTACTTC.

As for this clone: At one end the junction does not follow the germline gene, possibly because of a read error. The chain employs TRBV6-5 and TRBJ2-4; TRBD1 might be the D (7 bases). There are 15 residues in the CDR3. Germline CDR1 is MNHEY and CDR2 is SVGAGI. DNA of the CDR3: TGTGCCAGCAGTCCCGACAGGGCGGGGAGAAACAGTCAGTACTTC. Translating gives CASSPDRAGRNSQYF.

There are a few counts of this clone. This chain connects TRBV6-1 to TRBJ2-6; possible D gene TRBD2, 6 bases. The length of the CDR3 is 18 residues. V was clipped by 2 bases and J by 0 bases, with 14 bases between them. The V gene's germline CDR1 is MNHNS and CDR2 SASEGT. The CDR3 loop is CASSEIPGSYSGANVLTF. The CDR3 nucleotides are TGTGCCAGCAGTGAAATACCCGGGAGTTACTCTGGGGCCAACGTCCTGACTTTC.

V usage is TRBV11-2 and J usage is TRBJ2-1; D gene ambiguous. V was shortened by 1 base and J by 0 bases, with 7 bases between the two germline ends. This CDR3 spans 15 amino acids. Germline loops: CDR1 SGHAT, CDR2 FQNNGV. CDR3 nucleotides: TGTGCCAGCAGCTTAGGATTACTCTCCTACAATGAGCAGTTCTTC. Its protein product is CASSLGLLSYNEQFF.

CDR3: CASSITSGGESDTQYF. The CDR3 nucleotides read TGTGCCAGTAGTATAACTAGCGGGGGGGAATCGGATACGCAGTATTTT. The chain uses TRBV19 and TRBJ2-3; 13 nucleotides line up with TRBD2. The V and J ends lost 2 bases and 6 bases, in that order; junction bases with no gene match: 5. The CDR3 spans 16 residues. CDR1 and CDR2 (germline): LNHDA, SQIVND (reference sequence).

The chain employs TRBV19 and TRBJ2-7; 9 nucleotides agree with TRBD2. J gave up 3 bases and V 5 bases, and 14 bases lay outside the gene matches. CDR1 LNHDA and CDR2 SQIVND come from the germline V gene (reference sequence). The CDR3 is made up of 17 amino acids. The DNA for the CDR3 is TGTGCCAGTAGTGGACAACTAGCGGGTCCCCCTAACTACGAGCAGTACTTC. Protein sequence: CASSGQLAGPPNYEQYF.

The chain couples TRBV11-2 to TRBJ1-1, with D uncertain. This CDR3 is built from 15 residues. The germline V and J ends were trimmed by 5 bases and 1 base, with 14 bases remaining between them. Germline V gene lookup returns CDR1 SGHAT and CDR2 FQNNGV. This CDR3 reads CASSRTVIRNTEAFF. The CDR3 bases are TGTGCCAGCAGCCGAACAGTAATACGGAACACTGAAGCTTTCTTT.

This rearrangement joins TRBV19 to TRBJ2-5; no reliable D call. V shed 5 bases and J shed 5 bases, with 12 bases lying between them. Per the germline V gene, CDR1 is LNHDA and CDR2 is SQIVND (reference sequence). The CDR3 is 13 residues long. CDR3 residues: CASSPGFYETQYF. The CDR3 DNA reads TGTGCCAGTAGTCCAGGATTTTATGAGACCCAGTACTTC.

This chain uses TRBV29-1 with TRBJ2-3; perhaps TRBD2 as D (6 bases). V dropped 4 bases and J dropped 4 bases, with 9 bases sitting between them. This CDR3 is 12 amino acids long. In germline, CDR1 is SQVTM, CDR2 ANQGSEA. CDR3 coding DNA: TGCAGCGTTGTCTCGGGAGCAGATACGCAGTATTTT. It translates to CSVVSGADTQYF.

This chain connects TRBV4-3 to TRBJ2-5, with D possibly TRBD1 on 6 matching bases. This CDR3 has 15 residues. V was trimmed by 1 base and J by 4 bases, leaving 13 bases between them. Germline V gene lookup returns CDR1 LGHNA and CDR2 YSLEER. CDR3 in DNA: TGCGCCAGCAGCCAAGGTACCAGGGGAGCAGAGACCCAGTACTTC. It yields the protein CASSQGTRGAETQYF.

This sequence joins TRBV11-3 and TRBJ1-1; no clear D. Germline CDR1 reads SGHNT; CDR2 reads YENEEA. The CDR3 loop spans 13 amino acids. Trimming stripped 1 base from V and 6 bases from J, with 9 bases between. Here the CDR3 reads CASSLGGSAEAFF. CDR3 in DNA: TGTGCCAGCAGCTTAGGTGGGAGCGCTGAAGCTTTCTTT.

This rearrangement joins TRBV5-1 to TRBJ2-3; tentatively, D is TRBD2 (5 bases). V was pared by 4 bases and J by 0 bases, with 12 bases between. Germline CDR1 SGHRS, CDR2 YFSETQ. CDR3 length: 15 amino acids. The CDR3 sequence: CASSPLEESTDTQYF. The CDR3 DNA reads TGCGCCAGCAGCCCCCTGGAGGAGAGCACAGATACGCAGTATTTT.

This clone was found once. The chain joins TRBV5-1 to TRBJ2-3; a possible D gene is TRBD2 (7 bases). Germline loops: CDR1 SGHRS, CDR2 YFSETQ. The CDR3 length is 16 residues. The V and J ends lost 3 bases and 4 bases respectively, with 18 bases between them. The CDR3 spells CASSWTKGGLADTQYF. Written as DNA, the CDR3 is TGCGCCAGCAGCTGGACGAAGGGGGGGTTAGCAGATACGCAGTATTTT. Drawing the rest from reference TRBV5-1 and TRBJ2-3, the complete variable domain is KAGVTQTPRYLIKTRGQQVTLSCSPISGHRSVSWYQQTPGQGLQFLFEYFSETQRNKGNFPGRFSGRQFSNSRSEMNVSTLELGDSALYLCASSWTKGGLADTQYFGPGTRLTVL.

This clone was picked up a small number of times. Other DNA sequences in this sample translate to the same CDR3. The CDR3 coding sequence is TGTGCCAGCAGTGAACTAGCGGGAGGGCAAGAGACCCAGTACTTC. Translation gives CASSELAGGQETQYF. V is TRBV6-1 and J is TRBJ2-5; 12 bases are shared with TRBD2. V shed 2 bases and J 2 bases; nucleotides not matched to a gene: 0. The germline V gene encodes CDR1 MNHNS and CDR2 SASEGT. This CDR3 is 15 amino acids long.

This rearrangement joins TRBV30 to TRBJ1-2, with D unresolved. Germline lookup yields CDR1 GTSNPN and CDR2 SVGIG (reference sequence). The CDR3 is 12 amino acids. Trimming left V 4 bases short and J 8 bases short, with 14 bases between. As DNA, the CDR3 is TGTGCCTGGACCTCCCATTGGCGGGGCTACACCTTC. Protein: CAWTSHWRGYTF. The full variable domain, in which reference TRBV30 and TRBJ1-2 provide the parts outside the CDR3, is SQTIHQWPATLVQPVGSPLSLECTVEGTSNPNLYWYRQAAGRGLQLLFYSVGIGQISSEVPQNLSASRPQDRQFILSSKKLLLSDSGFYLCAWTSHWRGYTFGSGTRLTVV.

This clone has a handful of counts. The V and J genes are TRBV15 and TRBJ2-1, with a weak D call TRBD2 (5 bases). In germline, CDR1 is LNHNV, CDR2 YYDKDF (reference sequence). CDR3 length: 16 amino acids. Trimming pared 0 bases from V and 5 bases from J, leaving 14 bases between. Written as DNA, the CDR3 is TGTGCCACCAGCAGAGATGGAGTTAGCGACCACAATGAGCAGTTCTTC. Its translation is CATSRDGVSDHNEQFF. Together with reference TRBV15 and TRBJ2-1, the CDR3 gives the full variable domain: DAMVIQNPRYQVTQFGKPVTLSCSQTLNHNVMYWYQQKSSQAPKLLFHYYDKDFNNEADTPDNFQSRRPNTSFCFLDIRSPGLGDTAMYLCATSRDGVSDHNEQFFGPGTRLTVL.

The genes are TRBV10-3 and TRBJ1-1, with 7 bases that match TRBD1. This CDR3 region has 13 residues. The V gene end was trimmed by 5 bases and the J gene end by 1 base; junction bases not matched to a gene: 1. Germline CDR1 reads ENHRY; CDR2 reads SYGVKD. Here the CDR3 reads CAISRQGNTEAFF. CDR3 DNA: TGTGCCATCAGTCGACAGGGGAACACTGAAGCTTTCTTT.

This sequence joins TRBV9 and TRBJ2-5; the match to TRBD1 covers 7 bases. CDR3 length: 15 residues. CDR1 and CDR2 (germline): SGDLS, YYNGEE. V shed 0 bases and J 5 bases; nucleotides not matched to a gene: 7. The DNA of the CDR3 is TGTGCCAGCAGCGTAGGGACAGGAACGGGGGAGACCCAGTACTTC. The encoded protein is CASSVGTGTGETQYF.

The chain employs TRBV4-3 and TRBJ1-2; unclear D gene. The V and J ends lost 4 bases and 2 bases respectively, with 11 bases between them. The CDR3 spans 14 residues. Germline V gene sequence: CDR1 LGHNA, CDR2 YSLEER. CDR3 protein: CASSLGRLNYGYTF. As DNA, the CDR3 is TGCGCCAGCAGCCTTGGCAGATTGAACTATGGCTACACCTTC.

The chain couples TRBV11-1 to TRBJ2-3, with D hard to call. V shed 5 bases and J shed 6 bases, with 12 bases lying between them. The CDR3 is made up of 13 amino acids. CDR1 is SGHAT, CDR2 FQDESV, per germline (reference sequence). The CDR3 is CASSVQFLDTQYF. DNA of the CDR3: TGTGCCAGCAGCGTCCAGTTTTTGGATACGCAGTATTTT. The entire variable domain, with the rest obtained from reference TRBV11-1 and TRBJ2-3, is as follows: EAEVAQSPRYKITEKSQAVAFWCDPISGHATLYWYRQILGQGPELLVQFQDESVVDDSQLPKDRFSAERLKGVDSTLKIQPAELGDSAMYLCASSVQFLDTQYFGPGTRLTVL.

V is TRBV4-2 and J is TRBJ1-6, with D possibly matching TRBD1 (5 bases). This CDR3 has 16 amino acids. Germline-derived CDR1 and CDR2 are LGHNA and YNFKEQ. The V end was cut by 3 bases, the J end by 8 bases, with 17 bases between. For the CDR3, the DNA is TGTGCCAGCAGCCACCAAGCCTCAGGGTACGATTCACCCCTCCACTTT. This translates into CASSHQASGYDSPLHF.

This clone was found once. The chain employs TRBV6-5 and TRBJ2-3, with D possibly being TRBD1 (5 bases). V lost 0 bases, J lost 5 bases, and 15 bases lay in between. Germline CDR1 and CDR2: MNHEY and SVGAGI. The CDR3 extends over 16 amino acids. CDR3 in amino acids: CASSYSGQGRGDTQYF. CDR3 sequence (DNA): TGTGCCAGCAGTTACTCGGGGCAGGGTCGAGGAGATACGCAGTATTTT.